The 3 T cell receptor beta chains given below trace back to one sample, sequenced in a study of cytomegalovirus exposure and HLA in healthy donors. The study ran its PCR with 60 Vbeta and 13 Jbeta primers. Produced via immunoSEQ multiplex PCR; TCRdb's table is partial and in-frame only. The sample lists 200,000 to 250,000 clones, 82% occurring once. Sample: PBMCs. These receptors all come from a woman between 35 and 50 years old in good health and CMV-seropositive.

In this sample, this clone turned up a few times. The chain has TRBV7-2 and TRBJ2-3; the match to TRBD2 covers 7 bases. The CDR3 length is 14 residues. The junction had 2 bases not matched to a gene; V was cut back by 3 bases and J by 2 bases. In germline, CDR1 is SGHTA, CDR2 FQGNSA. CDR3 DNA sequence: TGTGCCAGCAGCTTCGGGGGGTTCACAGATACGCAGTATTTT. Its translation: CASSFGGFTDTQYF.

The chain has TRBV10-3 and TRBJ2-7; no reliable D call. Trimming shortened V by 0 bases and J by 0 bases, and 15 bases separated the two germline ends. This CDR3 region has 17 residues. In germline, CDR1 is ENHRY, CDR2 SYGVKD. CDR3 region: CAISESDRQVDSYEQYF. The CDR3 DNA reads TGTGCCATCAGTGAGTCGGATCGGCAGGTCGACTCCTACGAGCAGTACTTC.

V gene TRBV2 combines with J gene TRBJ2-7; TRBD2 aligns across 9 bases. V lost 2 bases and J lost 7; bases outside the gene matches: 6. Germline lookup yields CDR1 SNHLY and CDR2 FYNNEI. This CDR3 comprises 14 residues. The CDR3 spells CASSEWRGGGEQYF. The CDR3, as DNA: TGTGCCAGCAGTGAATGGCGGGGGGGCGGTGAGCAGTACTTC.